The 19 T cell receptor beta chains given below trace back to one sample, sequenced in a study of T cells in localized non-small cell lung cancer. Sequencing used immunoSEQ multiplex PCR; TCRdb keeps in-frame clones, though not all of them. The sample shows a few thousand clones, roughly a third of them seen only once. The sequencing here drew on lung tumor tissue, taken before any cancer treatment. These TCRs come from a man between 40 and 70 years old with stage II squamous cell lung carcinoma.

The table lists this clone with a few counts. The rearrangement links TRBV10-3 to TRBJ2-7; no firm D call. CDR3 size: 12 residues. In germline, CDR1 is ENHRY, CDR2 SYGVKD. Deletions cut 10 bases from V and 4 bases from J, with 14 bases between. CDR3 sequence: CASQMVRYEQYF. DNA of the CDR3: TGTGCCAGTCAGATGGTAAGGTACGAGCAGTACTTC.

The rearrangement joins TRBV29-1 to TRBJ1-2, with D hard to call. Trimming took off 3 bases at V and 1 base at J, with 6 bases between the two ends. Germline values: CDR1 SQVTM, CDR2 ANQGSEA. This CDR3 has 12 amino acids. CDR3 region: CSVDGDNYGYTF. CDR3 in DNA: TGCAGCGTTGATGGGGATAACTATGGCTACACCTTC.

This clone is medium-sized in the sample. This rearrangement joins TRBV19 to TRBJ1-3; D is uncertain. The V end was cut by 10 bases, the J end by 1 base, with 11 bases between. The CDR3 extends over 13 amino acids. Germline lookup yields CDR1 LNHDA and CDR2 SQIVND (reference sequence). The CDR3 loop is CATTSLSGNTIYF. The CDR3 coding sequence is TGTGCCACCACATCACTATCTGGAAACACCATATATTTT.

By proportion, this clone is large. The V gene is TRBV30, the J gene TRBJ2-7; 7 bases line up with TRBD2. Germline CDR1 is GTSNPN and CDR2 is SVGIG (reference sequence). The CDR3 consists of 13 residues. V dropped 3 bases and J dropped 4; count of bases not matched to a gene: 6. The DNA for the CDR3 is TGTGCCTGGAGCGGGGGGAAAGAGTACGAGCAGTACTTC. Amino acids: CAWSGGKEYEQYF.

V is TRBV19 and J is TRBJ2-6; TRBD1 agrees at 8 bases. The CDR3 spans 17 residues. Per the germline V gene, CDR1 is LNHDA and CDR2 is SQIVND (reference sequence). The V and J ends lost 8 bases and 1 base, in that order; junction bases with no gene match: 10. CDR3 residues: CASLVGTGLSGANVLTF. As DNA, the CDR3 is TGTGCCAGTCTCGTCGGGACAGGCCTTTCTGGGGCCAACGTCCTGACTTTC.

The chain joins TRBV28 to TRBJ1-5, with D possibly matching TRBD1 (5 bases). Germline CDR1 and CDR2: MDHEN and SYDVKM. CDR3 length equals 15 residues. Trimming left V 5 bases short and J 2 bases short, with 13 bases between. The CDR3 here is CASSPGGSGNQPQHF. CDR3 nucleotides: TGTGCCAGCAGTCCTGGGGGGTCAGGCAATCAGCCCCAGCATTTT.

This rearrangement joins TRBV19 to TRBJ2-3; 8 bases agree with TRBD2. The CDR3 extends over 15 amino acids. Germline lookup yields CDR1 LNHDA and CDR2 SQIVND (reference sequence). J gave up 2 bases and V 4 bases, and 5 bases lay outside the gene matches. The CDR3 nucleotides read TGTGCCAGTAGTAGGGATAGCGGGGACACAGATACGCAGTATTTT. It yields the protein CASSRDSGDTDTQYF.

The chain joins TRBV6-8 to TRBJ2-1; 14 bases align to TRBD2. V shed 7 bases, J shed 7 bases, and the junction held 9 bases outside the gene matches. The CDR3 spans 16 residues. Germline CDR1 reads MNHGY; CDR2 reads SAAAGT. The CDR3 region is CASTLTSGRGLNEQFF. The CDR3 DNA sequence: TGTGCCAGCACCCTGACTAGCGGGAGGGGATTAAATGAGCAGTTCTTC.

The chain carries TRBV6-8 and TRBJ1-1; D unresolved. CDR1 MNHGY and CDR2 SAAAGT come from the germline V gene. V lost 7 bases and J lost 0, with 21 bases in between. The CDR3 runs to 17 residues. As DNA, the CDR3 is TGTGCCAGCACCTACAACAGACCCAGCCTTATGAACACTGAAGCTTTCTTT. Residues: CASTYNRPSLMNTEAFF.

The rearrangement links TRBV11-3 to TRBJ2-7; D is ambiguous. The length of the CDR3 is 14 residues. From germline, CDR1 is SGHNT and CDR2 YENEEA. Trimming took off 5 bases at V and 4 bases at J, with 15 bases between the two ends. DNA of the CDR3: TGTGCCAGCAGCCTAGGGCCGCTAGAATACGAGCAGTACTTC. Its translation is CASSLGPLEYEQYF.

The chain joins TRBV5-1 to TRBJ1-3; no clear D gene. V gave up 1 base and J gave up 4 bases, with 9 bases separating them. From germline, CDR1 is SGHRS and CDR2 YFSETQ. This CDR3 is 14 amino acids long. CDR3 protein: CASSLYSNGNTIYF. Here the CDR3 DNA reads TGCGCCAGCAGCTTGTACAGCAACGGAAACACCATATATTTT.

There are a few counts of this clone. V and J are TRBV6-1 and TRBJ1-2; no firm D call. The germline V gene has CDR1 MNHNS and CDR2 SASEGT. Trimming left V 1 base short and J 5 bases short, with 8 bases between. The CDR3 totals 13 residues. The CDR3 sequence is CASSEGGWYGYTF. CDR3 bases: TGTGCCAGCAGTGAAGGGGGATGGTATGGCTACACCTTC.

This clone was seen a few times. V is TRBV30 and J is TRBJ2-3; 7 nucleotides align to TRBD1. Trimming removed 5 bases from V and 4 bases from J; junction bases left unmatched: 6. This CDR3 region has 13 residues. Per germline, CDR1 GTSNPN and CDR2 SVGIG (reference sequence). In DNA, the CDR3 is TGTGCCTGGGCAAAGGGGGCTTCAGATACGCAGTATTTT. As protein: CAWAKGASDTQYF.

The chain combines TRBV9 with TRBJ1-2; D uncertain. Deletions cut 3 bases from V and 1 base from J, with 16 bases between. The germline gives CDR1 SGDLS, CDR2 YYNGEE. This CDR3 has 16 residues. CDR3 sequence: CASSALGPGLNYGYTF. In DNA, the CDR3 is TGTGCCAGCAGCGCCCTAGGGCCGGGCCTTAACTATGGCTACACCTTC.

This clone is medium-sized within its sample. The chain uses TRBV19 and TRBJ2-3; D might be TRBD2 (5 bases). Trimming took 5 bases from V and 4 from J, leaving 13 bases between them. The V gene's germline CDR1 is LNHDA and CDR2 SQIVND (reference sequence). This CDR3 has 14 residues. CDR3 DNA: TGTGCCAGTAGTTATATGGGAGAGGCAGATACGCAGTATTTT. It translates to CASSYMGEADTQYF.

The chain has TRBV6-8 and TRBJ1-2; D is possibly TRBD1 (5 bases). CDR3 length: 16 amino acids. The V and J ends lost 6 bases and 0 bases respectively, with 17 bases between them. Germline V gene sequence: CDR1 MNHGY, CDR2 SAAAGT. CDR3 region: CASSRSLGVANYGYTF. The CDR3 coding sequence is TGTGCCAGCAGCAGATCGTTGGGGGTGGCTAACTATGGCTACACCTTC.

The chain links TRBV18 to TRBJ2-1; D could derive from TRBD1 or TRBD2 (6 bases each). CDR1 and CDR2 (germline): KGHSH, LQKENI. V was trimmed by 6 bases and J by 6 bases, leaving 18 bases between them. This CDR3 region has 15 residues. The CDR3 is CASSQGGGGSNEQFF. The CDR3, as DNA: TGTGCCAGCTCCCAGGGAGGAGGGGGGTCCAATGAGCAGTTCTTC.

The genes are TRBV18 and TRBJ2-7; TRBD2 is a possible D gene (5 bases). The germline V gene encodes CDR1 KGHSH and CDR2 LQKENI. The ends were cut back, 5 bases at V and 1 base at J, with 18 bases in the middle. This CDR3 has 16 amino acids. DNA for the CDR3: TGTGCCAGCTCAGGTTTAAGACCGGACTTTTCCTACGAGCAGTACTTC. Translation gives CASSGLRPDFSYEQYF.

This clone was observed a handful of times. The chain links TRBV4-3 to TRBJ2-7, with a possible D match to TRBD1 (5 bases). The V gene lost 3 bases and the J gene lost 6 bases, with 18 bases spanning the gap. CDR1 is LGHNA and CDR2 is YSLEER in the germline V gene. This CDR3 spans 15 amino acids. The CDR3 loop is CASSQSWQGSSEQYF. CDR3 DNA: TGCGCCAGCAGCCAGAGTTGGCAGGGTTCTTCCGAGCAGTACTTC.